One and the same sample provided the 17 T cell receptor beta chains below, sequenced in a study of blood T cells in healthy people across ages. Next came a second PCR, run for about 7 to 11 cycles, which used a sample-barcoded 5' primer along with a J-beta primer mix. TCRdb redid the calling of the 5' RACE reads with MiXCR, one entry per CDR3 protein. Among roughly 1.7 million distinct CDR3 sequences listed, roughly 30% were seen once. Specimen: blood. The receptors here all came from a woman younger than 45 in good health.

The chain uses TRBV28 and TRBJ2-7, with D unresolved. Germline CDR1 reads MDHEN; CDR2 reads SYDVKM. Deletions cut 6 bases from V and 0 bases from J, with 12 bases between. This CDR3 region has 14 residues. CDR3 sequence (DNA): TGTGCCAGCAGCTCCGACTTAGGCTCCTACGAGCAGTACTTC. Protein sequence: CASSSDLGSYEQYF.

The CDR3 spells CASSPWPDSYEQYF. CDR3 bases: TGCGCCAGCAGCCCCTGGCCGGATTCCTACGAGCAGTACTTC. The chain has TRBV5-1 and TRBJ2-7; no definite D call. V was pared by 4 bases and J by 1 base, with 12 bases between. This CDR3 has 14 residues. CDR1 SGHRS and CDR2 YFSETQ come from the germline V gene.

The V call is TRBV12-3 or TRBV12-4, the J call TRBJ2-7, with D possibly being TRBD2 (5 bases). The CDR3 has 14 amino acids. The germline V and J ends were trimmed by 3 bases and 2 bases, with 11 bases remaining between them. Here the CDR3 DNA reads TGTGCCAGCAGTTTGAGGGCGGCAACCTACGAGCAGTACTTC. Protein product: CASSLRAATYEQYF.

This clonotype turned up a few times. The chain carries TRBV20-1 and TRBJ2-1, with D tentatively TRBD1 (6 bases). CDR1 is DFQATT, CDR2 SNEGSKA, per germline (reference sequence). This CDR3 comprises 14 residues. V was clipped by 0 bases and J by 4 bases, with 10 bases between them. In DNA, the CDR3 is TGCAGTGCTAGAGAAGGGACACTTTACAATGAGCAGTTCTTC. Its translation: CSAREGTLYNEQFF.

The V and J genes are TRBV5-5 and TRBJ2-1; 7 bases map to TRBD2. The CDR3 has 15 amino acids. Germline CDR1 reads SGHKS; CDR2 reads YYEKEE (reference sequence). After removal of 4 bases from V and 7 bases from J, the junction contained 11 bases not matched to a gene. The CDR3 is CASSGRAFSTNEQFF. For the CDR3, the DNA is TGTGCCAGCAGCGGGAGGGCCTTCTCCACGAATGAGCAGTTCTTC.

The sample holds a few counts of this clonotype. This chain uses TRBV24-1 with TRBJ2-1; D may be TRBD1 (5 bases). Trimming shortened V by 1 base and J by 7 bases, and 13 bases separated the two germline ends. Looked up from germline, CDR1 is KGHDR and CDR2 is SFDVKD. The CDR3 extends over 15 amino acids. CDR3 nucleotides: TGTGCCACCAGTGATTTCCCCGTAAAGGGGAATGAGCAGTTCTTC. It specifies CATSDFPVKGNEQFF.

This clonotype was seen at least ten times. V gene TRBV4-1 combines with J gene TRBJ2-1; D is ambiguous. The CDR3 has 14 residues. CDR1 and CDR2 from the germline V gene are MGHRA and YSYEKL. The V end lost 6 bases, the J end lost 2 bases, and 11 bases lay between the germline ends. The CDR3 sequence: CASSPSAAYNEQFF. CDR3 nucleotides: TGCGCCAGCAGTCCATCGGCAGCCTACAATGAGCAGTTCTTC.

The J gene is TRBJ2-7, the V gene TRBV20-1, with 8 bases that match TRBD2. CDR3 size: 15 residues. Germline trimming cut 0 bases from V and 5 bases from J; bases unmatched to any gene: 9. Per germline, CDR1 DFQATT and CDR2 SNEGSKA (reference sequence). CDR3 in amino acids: CSARDDGTSVNEQYF. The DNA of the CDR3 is TGCAGTGCTAGAGATGACGGGACTAGTGTCAACGAGCAGTACTTC.

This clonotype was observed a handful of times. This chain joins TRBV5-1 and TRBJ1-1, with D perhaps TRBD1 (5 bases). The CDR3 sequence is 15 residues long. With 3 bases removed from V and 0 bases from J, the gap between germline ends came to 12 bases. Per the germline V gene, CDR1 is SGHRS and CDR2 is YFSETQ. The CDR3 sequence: CASSSRDSLNTEAFF. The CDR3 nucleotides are TGCGCCAGCAGCTCTCGTGACAGCCTGAACACTGAAGCTTTCTTT.

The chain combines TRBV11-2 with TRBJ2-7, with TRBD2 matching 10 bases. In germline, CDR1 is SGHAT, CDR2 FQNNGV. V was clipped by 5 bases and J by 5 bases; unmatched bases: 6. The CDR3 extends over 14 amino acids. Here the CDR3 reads CASSPGLAANEQYF. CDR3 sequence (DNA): TGTGCCAGCAGCCCCGGACTAGCGGCCAACGAGCAGTACTTC. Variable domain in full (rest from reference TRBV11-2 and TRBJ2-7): EAGVAQSPRYKIIEKRQSVAFWCNPISGHATLYWYQQILGQGPKLLIQFQNNGVVDDSQLPKDRFSAERLKGVDSTLKIQPAKLEDSAVYLCASSPGLAANEQYFGPGTRLTVT.

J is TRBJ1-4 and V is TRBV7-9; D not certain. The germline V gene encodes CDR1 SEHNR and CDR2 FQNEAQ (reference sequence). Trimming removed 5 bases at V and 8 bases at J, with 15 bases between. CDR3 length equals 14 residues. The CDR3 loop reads CASSQNSGWEKLFF. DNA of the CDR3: TGTGCCAGCAGCCAAAACAGCGGGTGGGAAAAACTGTTTTTT.

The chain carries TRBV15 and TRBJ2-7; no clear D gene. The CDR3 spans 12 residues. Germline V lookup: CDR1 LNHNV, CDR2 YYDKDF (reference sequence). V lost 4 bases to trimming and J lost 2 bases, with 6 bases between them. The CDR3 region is CATSNRAYEQYF. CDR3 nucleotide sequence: TGTGCCACCAGCAACCGAGCCTACGAGCAGTACTTC.

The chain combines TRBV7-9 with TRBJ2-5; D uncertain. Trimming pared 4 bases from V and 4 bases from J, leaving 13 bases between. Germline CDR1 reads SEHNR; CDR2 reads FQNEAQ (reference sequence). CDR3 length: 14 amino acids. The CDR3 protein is CASSSPDPGETQYF. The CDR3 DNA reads TGTGCCAGCAGCTCCCCCGACCCGGGAGAGACCCAGTACTTC.

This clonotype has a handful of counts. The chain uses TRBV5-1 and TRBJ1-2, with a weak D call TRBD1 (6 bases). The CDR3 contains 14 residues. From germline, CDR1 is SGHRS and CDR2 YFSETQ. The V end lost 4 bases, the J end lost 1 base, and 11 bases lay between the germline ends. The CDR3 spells CASSGGTLNYGYTF. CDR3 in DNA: TGCGCCAGCAGCGGCGGGACACTTAACTATGGCTACACCTTC.

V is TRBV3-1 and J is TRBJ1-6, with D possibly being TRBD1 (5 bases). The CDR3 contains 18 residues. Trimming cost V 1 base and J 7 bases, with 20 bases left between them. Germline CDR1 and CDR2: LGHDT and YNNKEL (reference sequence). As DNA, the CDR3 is TGTGCCAGCAGCCAAGGGGCGCTCAGCCAGGGAGGGAATTCACCCCTCCACTTT. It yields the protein CASSQGALSQGGNSPLHF.

The chain's CDR3 is CASSTDTYRNAEAFF. The CDR3 DNA reads as TGTGCCAGCTCCACGGACACCTACCGCAACGCTGAAGCTTTCTTT. This chain links TRBV18 with TRBJ1-1, with D possibly matching TRBD1 (5 bases). The CDR3 has 15 amino acids. Germline assignment: CDR1 KGHSH and CDR2 LQKENI. The V gene lost 6 bases and the J gene lost 6 bases, with 20 bases spanning the gap.

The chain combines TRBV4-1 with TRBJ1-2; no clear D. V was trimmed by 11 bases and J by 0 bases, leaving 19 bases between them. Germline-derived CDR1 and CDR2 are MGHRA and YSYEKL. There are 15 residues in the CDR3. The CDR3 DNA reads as TGCGCCTCCGGGCAGTCCATAGGGACTAACTATGGCTACACCTTC. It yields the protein CASGQSIGTNYGYTF.